What follows describes a single T cell receptor (beta chain). Antigen: not known. The data were taken from a study of cytomegalovirus exposure and HLA in healthy donors. V lost 4 bases, J lost 7 bases, and 2 bases stayed unmatched. Germline V lookup: CDR1 SGHTA, CDR2 FQGNSA. The CDR3 runs to 14 residues. Overall study results and limits: The authors assumed roughly uniform sequencing depth across donors for presence/absence analyses. Apart from CMV serostatus, no immune exposure information was available.

The PCR employed 60 Vbeta primers together with 13 Jbeta primers. Sequencing used immunoSEQ multiplex PCR; TCRdb keeps in-frame clones, though not all of them. This sample's table reports about 88,000 clones. This TCR was sampled from a girl between 10 and 17 years old in good health and CMV-seropositive. The source material was PBMCs. The gene calls are TRBV7-2 and TRBJ1-6; 9 nucleotides align to TRBD1. CDR3 sequence: CASSSGQGNSPLHF. The CDR3 DNA follows: TGTGCCAGCAGCTCCGGACAGGGGAATTCACCCCTCCACTTT.